These 22 T cell receptor beta chains were sequenced from one sample in a study of cytomegalovirus exposure and HLA in healthy donors. PCR involved 60 Vbeta and 13 Jbeta primers. The method was immunoSEQ multiplex PCR; TCRdb's version includes in-frame clones alone and lacks a portion of them. The sample holds about 46,000 clones. The sample taken for sequencing was PBMCs. The receptors stem from a woman aged 35 to 49 in good health and CMV-seronegative.

This chain uses TRBV7-2 with TRBJ2-7, with 7 bases lining up with TRBD2. There are 16 residues in the CDR3. Germline-derived CDR1 and CDR2 are SGHTA and FQGNSA. V was pared by 6 bases and J by 5 bases, with 16 bases of the junction left unmatched. In nucleotides, the CDR3 is TGTGCCAGCAGTCCAGGTCTAGGGAGGGGTTACGACGAGCAGTACTTC. As protein: CASSPGLGRGYDEQYF.

The chain is built from TRBV7-2 and TRBJ2-7; TRBD2 agrees at 7 bases. This CDR3 comprises 13 residues. Germline V lookup: CDR1 SGHTA, CDR2 FQGNSA. V trimming: 3 bases; J trimming: 8 bases; junction bases outside the gene matches: 7. Here the CDR3 DNA reads TGTGCCAGCAGCTTTGGCGGGAGTGACAAGCAGTACTTC. Encoded protein: CASSFGGSDKQYF. Using reference TRBV7-2 and TRBJ2-7 for the parts outside the CDR3, the full variable domain is GAGVSQSPSNKVTEKGKDVELRCDPISGHTALYWYRQSLGQGLEFLIYFQGNSAPDKSGLPSDRFSAERTGGSVSTLTIQRTQQEDSAVYLCASSFGGSDKQYFGPGTRLTVT.

V is TRBV4-3 and J is TRBJ2-3, with 10 nucleotides matching TRBD2. With 4 bases clipped from V and 5 bases from J, the junction kept 6 bases outside the gene matches. Germline loops: CDR1 LGHNA, CDR2 YSLEER. The CDR3 is 15 residues long. Written as DNA, the CDR3 is TGCGCCAGCAGCCCCATTGGACTAGCGGAAGATACGCAGTATTTT. It codes for CASSPIGLAEDTQYF.

The chain has TRBV5-1 and TRBJ1-3, with D possibly matching TRBD1 (6 bases). CDR3 length: 16 amino acids. V lost 0 bases and J 2 bases, leaving 12 bases between the germline ends. Germline values: CDR1 SGHRS, CDR2 YFSETQ. Here the CDR3 DNA reads TGCGCCAGCAGCTTGGATACAGGGTACACTGGAAACACCATATATTTT. This codes for CASSLDTGYTGNTIYF.

The chain combines TRBV7-2 with TRBJ2-1; TRBD1 matches at 8 bases. The germline gives CDR1 SGHTA, CDR2 FQGNSA. The CDR3 is made up of 16 amino acids. V shed 0 bases and J 9 bases; nucleotides not matched to a gene: 10. CDR3 DNA sequence: TGTGCCAGCAGCTTAGCTCCGGGACAGGCCGCTAGTGAGCAGTTCTTC. Amino acid sequence: CASSLAPGQAASEQFF.

The rearrangement uses TRBV4-2 and TRBJ1-1, with 9 bases identical to TRBD1. The CDR3 contains 13 residues. The germline CDR1 and CDR2 sequences are LGHNA and YNFKEQ. The V segment lost 4 bases and the J segment 3 bases; nucleotides outside the gene matches: 0. The CDR3 protein is CASSRDRDTEAFF. CDR3 sequence (DNA): TGTGCCAGCAGCCGGGACAGGGACACTGAAGCTTTCTTT.

V is TRBV7-9 and J is TRBJ2-3; D not resolved. Between the trimmed V and J ends, which lost 5 bases and 2 bases, there was a span of 11 bases. CDR1 is SEHNR, CDR2 FQNEAQ, per germline (reference sequence). The CDR3 sequence is 14 residues long. The CDR3, as DNA: TGTGCCAGCAGCCAAGCAGGAACCACAGATACGCAGTATTTT. Translation gives CASSQAGTTDTQYF. Looking up the rest from reference TRBV7-9 and TRBJ2-3 gives the full variable domain: DTGVSQNPRHKITKRGQNVTFRCDPISEHNRLYWYRQTLGQGPEFLTYFQNEAQLEKSRLLSDRFSAERPKGSFSTLEIQRTEQGDSAMYLCASSQAGTTDTQYFGPGTRLTVL.

The chain is built from TRBV7-9 and TRBJ1-4, with 9 bases that match TRBD1. The CDR3 totals 14 residues. Germline trimming cut 5 bases from V and 8 bases from J; bases unmatched to any gene: 6. The germline CDR1 and CDR2 sequences are SEHNR and FQNEAQ (reference sequence). In DNA, the CDR3 is TGTGCCAGCAGCCCTTGGACAGGGGAAGAAAAACTGTTTTTT. Translation: CASSPWTGEEKLFF.

The rearrangement joins TRBV7-2 to TRBJ1-5; D is possibly TRBD1 (5 bases). The CDR3 runs to 14 residues. The germline V and J ends were trimmed by 6 bases and 11 bases, with 20 bases remaining between them. CDR1 SGHTA and CDR2 FQGNSA come from the germline V gene. Here the CDR3 DNA reads TGTGCCAGCAGTTCAGGTGCGGACACTGGTGCCCAGCATTTT. This sequence encodes CASSSGADTGAQHF. Variable domain in full (rest from reference TRBV7-2 and TRBJ1-5): GAGVSQSPSNKVTEKGKDVELRCDPISGHTALYWYRQSLGQGLEFLIYFQGNSAPDKSGLPSDRFSAERTGGSVSTLTIQRTQQEDSAVYLCASSSGADTGAQHFGDGTRLSIL.

The J gene is TRBJ1-1, the V gene TRBV6-1; no clear D. The CDR3 covers 14 residues. Germline loops: CDR1 MNHNS, CDR2 SASEGT. Deletions cut 8 bases from V and 7 bases from J, with 20 bases between. The CDR3 DNA follows: TGTGCCAGCGGAAAGTTTCGGGGAACAATTGAAGCTTTCTTT. The encoded protein is CASGKFRGTIEAFF.

CDR3 coding DNA: TGTGCCAGCAGCCAGTACGGGAGTCTGGACGAGCAGTACTTC. It codes for CASSQYGSLDEQYF. This chain links TRBV4-2 with TRBJ2-7; the D gene is possibly TRBD2 (6 bases). Trimming pared 3 bases from V and 5 bases from J, leaving 14 bases between. This CDR3 comprises 14 residues. Germline V gene sequence: CDR1 LGHNA, CDR2 YNFKEQ.

The V and J genes are TRBV20-1 and TRBJ2-7, with no clear D. The germline CDR1 and CDR2 sequences are DFQATT and SNEGSKA (reference sequence). This CDR3 has 11 residues. V lost 6 bases and J 6 bases, leaving 12 bases between the germline ends. CDR3 nucleotide sequence: TGCAGTGCCAACCCAGGTGTCGAGCAGTACTTC. This translates into CSANPGVEQYF.

The V call is TRBV2, the J call TRBJ2-1; 10 nucleotides line up with TRBD2. The junction had 11 bases not matched to a gene; V was cut back by 8 bases and J by 10 bases. CDR1 and CDR2 from the germline V gene are SNHLY and FYNNEI. This CDR3 has 14 amino acids. CDR3 DNA sequence: TGTGCCAGCCTTCTAGCGGGAGACCTCCTAGAGCAGTTCTTC. It is translated as CASLLAGDLLEQFF.

This rearrangement joins TRBV20-1 to TRBJ2-7; D ambiguous. Trimming cost V 5 bases and J 0 bases, with 5 bases left between them. The length of the CDR3 is 11 residues. Germline CDR1 reads DFQATT; CDR2 reads SNEGSKA (reference sequence). The CDR3 reads CSAPHSYEQYF. In DNA form, the CDR3 reads TGCAGTGCTCCACACTCCTACGAGCAGTACTTC.

The rearrangement links TRBV15 to TRBJ1-6; no clear D gene. Germline V lookup: CDR1 LNHNV, CDR2 YYDKDF (reference sequence). The CDR3 has 12 amino acids. V lost 3 bases and J lost 7, with 4 bases in between. Here the CDR3 reads CATSRENSPLHF. The CDR3 nucleotides are TGTGCCACCAGCAGGGAGAATTCACCCCTCCACTTT. The full variable domain, in which reference TRBV15 and TRBJ1-6 provide the parts outside the CDR3, is DAMVIQNPRYQVTQFGKPVTLSCSQTLNHNVMYWYQQKSSQAPKLLFHYYDKDFNNEADTPDNFQSRRPNTSFCFLDIRSPGLGDTAMYLCATSRENSPLHFGNGTRLTVT.

The rearrangement joins TRBV5-1 to TRBJ2-2, with 12 nucleotides matching TRBD2. CDR3 length: 16 residues. In germline, CDR1 is SGHRS, CDR2 YFSETQ. J lost 4 bases, V lost 7 bases, and 8 bases had no gene match. CDR3 amino acids: CASGLTSGSGTGELFF. DNA for the CDR3: TGCGCCAGCGGCCTGACTAGCGGGAGTGGCACCGGGGAGCTGTTTTTT.

The CDR3 here is CASSFASGSVWQFF. CDR3 coding DNA: TGCGCCAGCAGCTTCGCTAGCGGGAGTGTTTGGCAGTTCTTC. The chain couples TRBV5-1 to TRBJ2-1; 10 nucleotides match TRBD2. Germline assignment: CDR1 SGHRS and CDR2 YFSETQ. This CDR3 comprises 14 residues. Losses at the gene ends were 2 bases for V and 12 bases for J; bases not matched to a gene: 8. Filled out from reference TRBV5-1 and TRBJ2-1, the complete variable domain reads KAGVTQTPRYLIKTRGQQVTLSCSPISGHRSVSWYQQTPGQGLQFLFEYFSETQRNKGNFPGRFSGRQFSNSRSEMNVSTLELGDSALYLCASSFASGSVWQFFGPGTRLTVL.

This chain uses TRBV6-6 with TRBJ2-3; D ambiguous. Germline V gene lookup returns CDR1 MNHNY and CDR2 SVGAGI (reference sequence). The CDR3 loop spans 12 amino acids. Deletions cut 5 bases from V and 4 bases from J, with 7 bases between. CDR3 amino acids: CASSVRADTQYF. The CDR3 DNA follows: TGTGCCAGCAGTGTTAGAGCAGATACGCAGTATTTT.

The chain links TRBV5-1 to TRBJ1-2, with D possibly matching TRBD1 (5 bases). This CDR3 spans 13 amino acids. Germline V gene data show CDR1 as SGHRS and CDR2 as YFSETQ. V lost 4 bases to trimming and J lost 7 bases, with 14 bases between them. The CDR3, as DNA: TGCGCCAGCAGCAACCTACCTCAGGGTGGCTACACCTTC. Amino acid sequence: CASSNLPQGGYTF.

The rearrangement links TRBV5-1 to TRBJ2-1; 11 bases are a match to TRBD2. Per the germline V gene, CDR1 is SGHRS and CDR2 is YFSETQ. The V segment lost 5 bases and the J segment 8 bases; nucleotides outside the gene matches: 9. The CDR3 totals 15 residues. The CDR3 loop reads CASSRLAGLVDEQFF. The CDR3 DNA reads as TGCGCCAGCAGTCGACTAGCGGGGTTAGTAGATGAGCAGTTCTTC.

This chain uses TRBV30 with TRBJ2-7, with D perhaps matching TRBD2 (5 bases). V shed 4 bases and J shed 4 bases, with 11 bases lying between them. This CDR3 has 12 amino acids. From germline, CDR1 is GTSNPN and CDR2 SVGIG (reference sequence). In DNA form, the CDR3 reads TGTGCCTGGACGGCGGGCGGGTACGAGCAGTACTTC. Translating it yields CAWTAGGYEQYF.

This chain connects TRBV4-3 to TRBJ2-7; the match to TRBD1 covers 8 bases. Germline assignment: CDR1 LGHNA and CDR2 YSLEER. The J segment lost 5 bases and the V segment lost 0 bases, leaving 9 bases of the junction unmatched. This CDR3 spans 16 amino acids. The CDR3 DNA reads TGCGCCAGCAGCCAAGATCCGTTCAGGGGGCCCCACGAGCAGTACTTC. Its translation: CASSQDPFRGPHEQYF.